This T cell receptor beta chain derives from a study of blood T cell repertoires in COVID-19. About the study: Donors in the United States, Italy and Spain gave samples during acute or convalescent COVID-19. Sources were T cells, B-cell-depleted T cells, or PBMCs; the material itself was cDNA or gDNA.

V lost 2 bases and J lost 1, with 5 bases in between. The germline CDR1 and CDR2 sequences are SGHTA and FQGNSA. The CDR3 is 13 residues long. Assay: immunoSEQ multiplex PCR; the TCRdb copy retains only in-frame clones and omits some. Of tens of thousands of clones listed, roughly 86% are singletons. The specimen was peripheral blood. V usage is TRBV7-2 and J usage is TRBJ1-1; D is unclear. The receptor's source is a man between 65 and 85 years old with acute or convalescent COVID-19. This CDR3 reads CASSLNSNTEAFF. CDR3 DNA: TGTGCCAGCAGCTTAAACTCGAACACTGAAGCTTTCTTT. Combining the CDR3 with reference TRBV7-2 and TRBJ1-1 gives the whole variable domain GAGVSQSPSNKVTEKGKDVELRCDPISGHTALYWYRQSLGQGLEFLIYFQGNSAPDKSGLPSDRFSAERTGGSVSTLTIQRTQQEDSAVYLCASSLNSNTEAFFGQGTRLTVV.